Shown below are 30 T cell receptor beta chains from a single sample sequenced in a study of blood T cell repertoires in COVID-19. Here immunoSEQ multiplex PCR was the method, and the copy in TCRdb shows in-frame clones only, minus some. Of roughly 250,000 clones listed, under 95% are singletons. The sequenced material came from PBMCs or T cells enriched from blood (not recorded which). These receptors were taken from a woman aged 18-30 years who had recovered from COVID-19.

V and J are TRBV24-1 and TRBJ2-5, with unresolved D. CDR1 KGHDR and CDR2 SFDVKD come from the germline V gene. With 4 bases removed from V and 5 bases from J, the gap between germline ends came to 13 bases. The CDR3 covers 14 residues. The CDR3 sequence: CATSEELAGETQYF. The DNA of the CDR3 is TGTGCCACCAGTGAAGAGCTGGCCGGGGAGACCCAGTACTTC.

The CDR3 loop is CASRPPFLRPDTQYF. The CDR3 region has the DNA TGCGCCAGCAGACCTCCCTTCCTACGTCCAGATACGCAGTATTTT. The genes are TRBV5-1 and TRBJ2-3; the D is unclear. Germline lookup yields CDR1 SGHRS and CDR2 YFSETQ. The CDR3 has 15 residues. V was clipped by 5 bases and J by 4 bases, with 17 bases between them.

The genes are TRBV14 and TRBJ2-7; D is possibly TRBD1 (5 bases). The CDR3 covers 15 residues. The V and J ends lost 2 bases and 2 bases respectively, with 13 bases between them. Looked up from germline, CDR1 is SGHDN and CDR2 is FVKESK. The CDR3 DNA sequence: TGTGCCAGCAGCCAATTTGATACAGGAACCTACGAGCAGTACTTC. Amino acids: CASSQFDTGTYEQYF.

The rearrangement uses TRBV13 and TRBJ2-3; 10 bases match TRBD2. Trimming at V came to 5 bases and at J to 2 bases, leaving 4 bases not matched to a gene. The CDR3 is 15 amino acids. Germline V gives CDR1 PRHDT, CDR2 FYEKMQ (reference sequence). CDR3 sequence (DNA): TGTGCCAGCAGCACGGGGACTAGCGCCACAGATACGCAGTATTTT. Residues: CASSTGTSATDTQYF.

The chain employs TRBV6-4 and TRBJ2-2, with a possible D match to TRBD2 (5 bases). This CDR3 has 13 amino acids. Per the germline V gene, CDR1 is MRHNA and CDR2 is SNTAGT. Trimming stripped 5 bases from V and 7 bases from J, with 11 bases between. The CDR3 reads CASSRFEGGELFF. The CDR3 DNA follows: TGTGCCAGCAGTCGCTTTGAGGGCGGGGAGCTGTTTTTT.

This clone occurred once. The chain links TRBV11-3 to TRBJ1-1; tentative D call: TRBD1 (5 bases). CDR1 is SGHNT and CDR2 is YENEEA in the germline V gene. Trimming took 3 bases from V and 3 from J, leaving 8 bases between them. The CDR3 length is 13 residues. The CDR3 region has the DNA TGTGCCAGCAGCTTCGACAGACACACTGAAGCTTTCTTT. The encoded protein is CASSFDRHTEAFF.

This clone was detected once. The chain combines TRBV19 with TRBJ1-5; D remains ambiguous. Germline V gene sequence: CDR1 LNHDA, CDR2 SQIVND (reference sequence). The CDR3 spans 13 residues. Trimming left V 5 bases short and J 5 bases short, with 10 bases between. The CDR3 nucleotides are TGTGCCAGTAGTGAGGTGGAGTATCAGCCCCAGCATTTT. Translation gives CASSEVEYQPQHF.

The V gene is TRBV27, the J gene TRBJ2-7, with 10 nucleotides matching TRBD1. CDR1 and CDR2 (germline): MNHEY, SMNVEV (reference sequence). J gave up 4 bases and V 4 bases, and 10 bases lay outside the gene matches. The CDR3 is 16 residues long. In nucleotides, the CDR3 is TGTGCCAGCAGTTCGCCGATCGGGACAGGGGTGTACGAGCAGTACTTC. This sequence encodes CASSSPIGTGVYEQYF.

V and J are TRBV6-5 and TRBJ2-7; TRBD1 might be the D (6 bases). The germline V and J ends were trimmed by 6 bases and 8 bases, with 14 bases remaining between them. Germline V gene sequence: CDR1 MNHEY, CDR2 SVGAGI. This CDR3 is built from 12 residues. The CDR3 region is CASRSGQLKQYF. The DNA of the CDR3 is TGTGCCAGCAGATCGGGACAACTAAAGCAGTACTTC.

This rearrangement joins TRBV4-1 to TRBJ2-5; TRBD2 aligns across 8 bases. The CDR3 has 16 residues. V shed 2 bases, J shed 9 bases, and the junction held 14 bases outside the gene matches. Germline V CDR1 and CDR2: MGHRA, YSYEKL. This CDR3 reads CASSQWAGGHGLSQYF. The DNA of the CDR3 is TGCGCCAGCAGCCAATGGGCGGGGGGCCACGGATTGTCCCAGTACTTC.

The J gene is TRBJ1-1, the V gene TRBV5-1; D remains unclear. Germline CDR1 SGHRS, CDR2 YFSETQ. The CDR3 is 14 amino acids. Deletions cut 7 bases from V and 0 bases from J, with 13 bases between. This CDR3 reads CASRLGAVNTEAFF. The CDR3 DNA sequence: TGCGCCAGCCGATTAGGAGCGGTGAACACTGAAGCTTTCTTT. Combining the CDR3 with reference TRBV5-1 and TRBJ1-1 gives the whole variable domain KAGVTQTPRYLIKTRGQQVTLSCSPISGHRSVSWYQQTPGQGLQFLFEYFSETQRNKGNFPGRFSGRQFSNSRSEMNVSTLELGDSALYLCASRLGAVNTEAFFGQGTRLTVV.

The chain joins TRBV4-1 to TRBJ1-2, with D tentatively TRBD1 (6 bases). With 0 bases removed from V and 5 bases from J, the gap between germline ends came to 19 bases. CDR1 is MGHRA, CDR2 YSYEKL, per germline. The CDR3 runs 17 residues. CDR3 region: CASSQEEWVTGAYGYTF. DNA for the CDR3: TGCGCCAGCAGCCAAGAAGAGTGGGTGACAGGAGCGTATGGCTACACCTTC.

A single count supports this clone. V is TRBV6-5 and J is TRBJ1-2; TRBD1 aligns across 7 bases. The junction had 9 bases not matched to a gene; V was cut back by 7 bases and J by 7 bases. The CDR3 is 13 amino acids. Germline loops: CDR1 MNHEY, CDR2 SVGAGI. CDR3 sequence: CASTGGGSPGYTF. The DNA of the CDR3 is TGTGCCAGCACCGGAGGGGGCTCCCCTGGCTACACCTTC.

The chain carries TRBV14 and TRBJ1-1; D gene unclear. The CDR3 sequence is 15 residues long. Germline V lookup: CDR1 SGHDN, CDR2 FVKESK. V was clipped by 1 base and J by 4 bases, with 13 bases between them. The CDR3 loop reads CASSQVATPGTEAFF. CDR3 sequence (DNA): TGTGCCAGCAGCCAAGTGGCCACCCCGGGCACTGAAGCTTTCTTT. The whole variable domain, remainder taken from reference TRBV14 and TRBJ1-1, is EAGVTQFPSHSVIEKGQTVTLRCDPISGHDNLYWYRRVMGKEIKFLLHFVKESKQDESGMPNNRFLAERTGGTYSTLKVQPAELEDSGVYFCASSQVATPGTEAFFGQGTRLTVV.

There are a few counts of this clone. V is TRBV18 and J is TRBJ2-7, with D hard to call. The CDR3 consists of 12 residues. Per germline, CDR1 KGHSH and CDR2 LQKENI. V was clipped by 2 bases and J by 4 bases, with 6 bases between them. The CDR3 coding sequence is TGTGCCAGCTCACCAGAGATGTACGAGCAGTACTTC. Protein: CASSPEMYEQYF.

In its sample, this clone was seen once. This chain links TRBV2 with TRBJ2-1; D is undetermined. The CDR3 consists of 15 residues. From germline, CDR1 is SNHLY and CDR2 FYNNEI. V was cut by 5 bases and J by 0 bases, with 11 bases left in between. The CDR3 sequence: CASSRDWSSYNEQFF. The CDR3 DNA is TGTGCCAGCAGTCGAGACTGGAGCTCCTACAATGAGCAGTTCTTC.

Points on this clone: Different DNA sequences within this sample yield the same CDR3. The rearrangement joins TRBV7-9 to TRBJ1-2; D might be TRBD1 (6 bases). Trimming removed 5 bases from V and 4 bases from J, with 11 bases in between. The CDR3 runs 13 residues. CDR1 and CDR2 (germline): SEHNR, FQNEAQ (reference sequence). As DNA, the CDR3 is TGTGCCAGCAGCCCGGGACAAGGCTATGGCTACACCTTC. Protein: CASSPGQGYGYTF.

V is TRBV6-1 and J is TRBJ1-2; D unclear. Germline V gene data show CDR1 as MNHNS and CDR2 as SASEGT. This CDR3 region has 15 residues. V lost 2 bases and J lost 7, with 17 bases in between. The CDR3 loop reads CASSEQLRGRGGYTF. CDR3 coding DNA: TGTGCCAGCAGTGAACAATTAAGAGGGCGCGGTGGCTACACCTTC.

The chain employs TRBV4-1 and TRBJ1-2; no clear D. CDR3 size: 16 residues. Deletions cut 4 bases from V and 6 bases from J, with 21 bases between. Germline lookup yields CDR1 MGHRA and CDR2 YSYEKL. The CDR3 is CASSRRPESVYDGYTF. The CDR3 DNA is TGCGCCAGCAGCCGACGACCGGAAAGCGTCTATGATGGCTACACCTTC.

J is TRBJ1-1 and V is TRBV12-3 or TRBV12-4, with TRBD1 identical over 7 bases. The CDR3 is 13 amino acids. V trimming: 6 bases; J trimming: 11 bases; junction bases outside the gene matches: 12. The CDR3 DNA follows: TGTGCCAGCAGGACTCGGGACAGAGGCTACGCTTTCTTT. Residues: CASRTRDRGYAFF.

The CDR3 bases are TGTGCCAGCAGACCTGGGACAGGGGGCTATTCACCCCTCCACTTT. Protein product: CASRPGTGGYSPLHF. The rearrangement joins TRBV2 to TRBJ1-6; 12 nucleotides agree with TRBD1. Germline V lookup: CDR1 SNHLY, CDR2 FYNNEI. This CDR3 is 15 amino acids long. V dropped 6 bases and J dropped 8; count of bases not matched to a gene: 5.

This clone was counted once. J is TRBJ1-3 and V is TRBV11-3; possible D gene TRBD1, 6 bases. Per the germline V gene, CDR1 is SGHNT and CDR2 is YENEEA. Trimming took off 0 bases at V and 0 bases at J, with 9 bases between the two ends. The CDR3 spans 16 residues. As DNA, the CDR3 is TGTGCCAGCAGCTTAGAAGGGACAATCTCTGGAAACACCATATATTTT. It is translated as CASSLEGTISGNTIYF.

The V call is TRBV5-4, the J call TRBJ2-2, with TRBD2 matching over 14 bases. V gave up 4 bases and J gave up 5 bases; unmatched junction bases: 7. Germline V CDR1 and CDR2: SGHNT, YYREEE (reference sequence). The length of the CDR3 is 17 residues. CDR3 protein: CASSPGLAGVWTGELFF. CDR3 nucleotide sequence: TGTGCCAGCAGCCCGGGACTAGCGGGAGTATGGACCGGGGAGCTGTTTTTT.

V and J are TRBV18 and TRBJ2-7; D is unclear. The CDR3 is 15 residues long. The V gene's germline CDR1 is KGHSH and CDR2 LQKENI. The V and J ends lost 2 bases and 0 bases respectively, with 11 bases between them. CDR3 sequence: CASSPNVHSSYEQYF. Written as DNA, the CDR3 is TGTGCCAGCTCACCAAACGTACACAGCTCCTACGAGCAGTACTTC. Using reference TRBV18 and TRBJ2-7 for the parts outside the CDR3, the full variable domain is NAGVMQNPRHLVRRRGQEARLRCSPMKGHSHVYWYRQLPEEGLKFMVYLQKENIIDESGMPKERFSAEFPKEGPSILRIQQVVRGDSAAYFCASSPNVHSSYEQYFGPGTRLTVT.

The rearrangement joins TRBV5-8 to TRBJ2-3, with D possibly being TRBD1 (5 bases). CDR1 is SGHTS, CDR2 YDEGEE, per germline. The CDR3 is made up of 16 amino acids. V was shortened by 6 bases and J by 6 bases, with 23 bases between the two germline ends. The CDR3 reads CASNEPGTGPRDTQYF. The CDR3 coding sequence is TGTGCCAGCAACGAACCCGGAACAGGTCCGAGGGATACGCAGTATTTT. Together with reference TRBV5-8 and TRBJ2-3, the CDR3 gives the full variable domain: EAGVTQSPTHLIKTRGQQATLRCSPISGHTSVYWYQQALGLGLQFLLWYDEGEERNRGNFPPRFSGRQFPNYSSELNVNALELEDSALYLCASNEPGTGPRDTQYFGPGTRLTVL.

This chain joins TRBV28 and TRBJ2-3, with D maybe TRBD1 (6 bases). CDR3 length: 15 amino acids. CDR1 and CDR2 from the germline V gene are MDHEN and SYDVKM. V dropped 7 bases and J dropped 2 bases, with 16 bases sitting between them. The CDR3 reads CASTAQGYFTDTQYF. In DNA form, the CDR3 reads TGTGCCAGCACGGCACAGGGATATTTCACAGATACGCAGTATTTT.

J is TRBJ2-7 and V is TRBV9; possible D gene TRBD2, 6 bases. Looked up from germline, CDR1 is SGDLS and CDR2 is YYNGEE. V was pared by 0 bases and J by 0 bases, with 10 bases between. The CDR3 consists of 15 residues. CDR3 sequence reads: CASSVGPGVSYEQYF. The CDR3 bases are TGTGCCAGCAGCGTAGGACCGGGGGTCTCCTACGAGCAGTACTTC.

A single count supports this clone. In nucleotides, the CDR3 is TGTGCCAGCATAGAGGTGGCTGAGCAGTTCTTC. This sequence encodes CASIEVAEQFF. V usage is TRBV2 and J usage is TRBJ2-1; D call uncertain. Germline-derived CDR1 and CDR2 are SNHLY and FYNNEI. There are 11 residues in the CDR3. The V gene lost 7 bases and the J gene lost 9 bases, with 10 bases spanning the gap.

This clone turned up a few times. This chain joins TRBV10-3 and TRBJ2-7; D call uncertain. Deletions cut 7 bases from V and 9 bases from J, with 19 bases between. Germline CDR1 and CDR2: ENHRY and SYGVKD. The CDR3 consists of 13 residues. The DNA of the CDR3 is TGTGCCATCACCAATCAATATGACAAACCGCAGTACTTC. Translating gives CAITNQYDKPQYF.

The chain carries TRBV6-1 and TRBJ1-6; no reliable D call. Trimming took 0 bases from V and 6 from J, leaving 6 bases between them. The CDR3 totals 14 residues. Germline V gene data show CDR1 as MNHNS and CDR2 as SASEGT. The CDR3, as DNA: TGTGCCAGCAGTGAAGCCGTATTTAATTCACCCCTCCACTTT. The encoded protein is CASSEAVFNSPLHF.